The sequence of this TCR beta chain was determined in a study of T cell responses to AZD1222 COVID-19 vaccine listed by TCRdb under 2021. A note on the overall study: A total of 230 to 250 trial participants underwent TCR sequencing, of whom some 200 had received two doses of AZD1222 and roughly 26 had received two doses of the MenACWY control vaccine. Enrollment into the trials was organized by age into subgroups of 18-55, 56-69 and 70-plus years, and those subgroups contained roughly 150, 30 and 60 TCR-sequenced participants, respectively. General findings and caveats noted by the study authors: After two AZD1222 doses, spike-specific TCR breadth and depth were significantly higher than at day 0 and than in MenACWY recipients. In the small 56-69-year group, the increase in depth fell short of significance, most likely because of low power. No day 14 peak-response samples were available, so repertoires were characterized only after the peak T cell response. Most participants were white British and females outnumbered males, and the authors suggested that clonal diversity may have been underestimated. Nearly half of unique spike-specific TCRs reportedly recognized epitopes outside regions mutated in the B.1.351 and B.1.1.7 variants. Vaccine-associated CD4 TCRs spanned the whole spike protein, with dominant responses in regions 160-218 and 743-854. Only a handful of AZD1222 recipients were SARS-CoV-2 seropositive at baseline, limiting conclusions about previously exposed vaccinees.

Details on this clone: The antigen it binds to is not known. Base-call qualities are not available, and no considerably larger clone is one nucleotide away.

The sample's time point, from its label and the paper: baseline before first vaccination. The treatment or condition label corresponds to: meningococcal conjugate vaccine given as trial control. Samples from vaccinated people were obtained from the UK trials COV001 and COV002, which included a single-blind randomized controlled phase 2/3 trial of AZD1222 (ChAdOx1 nCoV-19) in healthy adults. For TCRbeta chain sequencing, PBMC samples were collected from trial participants at day 0 and at day 28 after the second dose. The CDR3 regions of human TCRbeta chains were analyzed by immunosequencing. The authors' pipeline ran thus. TCRs in the repertoires were matched against a reference library of SARS-CoV-2-specific TCRs that had been generated with the MIRA antigen-specificity platform. Breadth was defined as the fraction of unique TCRs that were SARS-CoV-2-associated. Depth was defined as the fraction of total T cells that were SARS-CoV-2-associated. Using the MIRA data, each spike-specific TCR was assigned both to the spike region to which the TCR was reactive and to a CD4 or CD8 class. Log10-transformed breadth and depth values were compared by one-way ANOVA with Sidak's multiple comparisons tests. In TCRdb, the immuneACCESS table is reduced to in-frame sequences with V and J assigned. These tables do not hold every clone; where another copy was compared, an unresolved V gene accounts for under half, and the others remain unexplained. D and trimming come from the DNA, and the V and J calls and clone size come from that table. The sample profile shows 150,000 or so clones; roughly four fifths of them were found once. Clones ranked in the top ten supply roughly 4.5% of the sample.

The CDR3 goes from the cysteine to the phenylalanine over 15 residues. The kept DNA is CDR3 alone, 45 bases in frame from the first base. From a lookup of the germline V gene, CDR1 and CDR2 are KGHDR and SFDVKD. V loses 3 bases of germline sequence and J loses 2 bases, and the interval between the two ends is 11 bases. The source of this sequence is an adult in good health. The sample consisted of peripheral blood, taken on day 0 of MenACWY control vaccination. The receptor chain draws on TRBV24-1 and TRBJ2-3; the D gene lacks a confident call. The DNA sequence is as follows: TGTGCCACCAGTGATCGTTCGGAAAACACAGATACGCAGTATTTT. It translates as CATSDRSENTDTQYF.